This T cell receptor (beta chain) was captured in a study of cytomegalovirus exposure and HLA in healthy donors. This clone has just a few counts. Antigen unknown. General study points: The study found most TCR sequences rare, yet found some public TCRs in many donors. What TCR beta sequences reportedly achieved was accurate prediction of HLA-A and HLA-B alleles in most subjects.

The study ran its PCR with 60 Vbeta and 13 Jbeta primers. Generated by immunoSEQ multiplex PCR, the TCRdb table keeps only in-frame clones and is missing some. The sample includes some 190,000 clones, 85% to 90% of them seen just once. Trimming removed 8 bases from V and 3 bases from J; junction bases left unmatched: 9. Germline CDR1 and CDR2: SNHLY and FYNNEI. The CDR3 extends over 15 amino acids. The TCR was taken from a woman aged 18-29 years in good health and CMV-seronegative. Material for sequencing was PBMCs. The genes are TRBV2 and TRBJ1-5, with TRBD1 identical over 8 bases. DNA of the CDR3: TGTGCCAGCGGACTACAGGGGGTCCTCAATCAGCCCCAGCATTTT. It yields the protein CASGLQGVLNQPQHF.